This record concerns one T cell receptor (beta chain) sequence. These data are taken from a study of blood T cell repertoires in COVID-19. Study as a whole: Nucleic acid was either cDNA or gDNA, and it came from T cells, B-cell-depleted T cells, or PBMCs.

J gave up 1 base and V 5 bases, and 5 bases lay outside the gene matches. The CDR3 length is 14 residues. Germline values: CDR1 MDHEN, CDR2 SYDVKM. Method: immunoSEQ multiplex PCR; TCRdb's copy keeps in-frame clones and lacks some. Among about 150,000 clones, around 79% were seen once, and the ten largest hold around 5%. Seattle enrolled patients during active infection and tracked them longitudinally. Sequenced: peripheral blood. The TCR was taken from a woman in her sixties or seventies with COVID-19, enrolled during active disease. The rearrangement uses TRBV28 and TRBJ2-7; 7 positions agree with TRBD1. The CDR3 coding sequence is TGTGCCAGCAGTGTGACAGGGATTTCCTACGAGCAGTACTTC. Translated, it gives CASSVTGISYEQYF.